This section outlines one TCR beta chain sequence together with its context. The antigen remains undetermined. The CDR3 covers 14 residues. Per the germline V gene, CDR1 is LGHNA and CDR2 is YSLEER. The V end lost 1 base, the J end lost 0 bases, and 4 bases lay between the germline ends. This record comes from a study of cytomegalovirus exposure and HLA in healthy donors. The PCR employed 60 Vbeta primers together with 13 Jbeta primers. TCRdb's table, derived via immunoSEQ multiplex PCR, lists solely in-frame clones and lacks some. The top ten clones hold 1.3% of a sample with approximately 170,000 clones, about 84% of them seen once. Whole-study results and caveats: In an earlier analysis, productive rearrangement rates for most beta V segments clustered near 87% or 30%.

The sequence was obtained from a man aged 50 to 60 in good health and CMV-seropositive. Input material: PBMCs. The chain links TRBV4-3 to TRBJ2-4; no clear D gene. The CDR3 DNA reads TGCGCCAGCAGCCAAGGGCTAGCCAAAAACATTCAGTACTTC. This gives the protein CASSQGLAKNIQYF.